The clone carrying this TCR beta chain appeared many times. Its antigen remains unidentified. The study based diagnoses on clinical symptoms, serum thyroxine and TRAb, thyroid ultrasound and orbital computed tomography. Extraction of PBMCs used more than 8.5 ml of fresh peripheral blood. V was clipped by 6 bases and J by 4 bases; unmatched bases: 4. From germline, CDR1 is DFQATT and CDR2 SNEGSKA (reference sequence). The CDR3 is 14 residues long. There were TCR beta CDR3 regions amplified from RNA transcripts. First-round RT-PCR of the TCR CDR3 relied on the HTBI primer set. TCRdb analysed the multiplex PCR reads with MiXCR anew, one entry per CDR3 protein. This table holds about 400,000 distinct CDR3 sequences, about 15% found once. The data derive from a study of T cells in Graves' hyperthyroidism and ophthalmopathy. Study outcomes and limitations: Blood also showed most of the thyroid clonotypes that were expanded above 0.001.

The chain couples TRBV20-1 to TRBJ2-3; 13 bases fit TRBD2. This TCR was recovered from a woman aged 55-69 years with Graves' ophthalmopathy. The sample comprised blood. CDR3 sequence reads: CSAAGLAGSDTQYF. The CDR3 DNA reads as TGCAGTGCCGCGGGACTAGCGGGATCAGATACGCAGTATTTT.